The clone carrying this T cell receptor beta chain has a single count. Its antigen is unidentified. The repertoire was sequenced with immunoSEQ multiplex PCR; TCRdb's copy has only in-frame clones and lacks some. The sample has about 36,000 clones; around 77% are singletons. Naive or memory CD4+ cells were cultured 1:1 with T cell-depleted PBMCs plus CEF. The source of the sample is a study of CD4 T cells in relation to SARS-CoV-2 and coronaviruses. Study-level information: Convalescent patients had median age 38.5 years, range roughly 20 to 80.

V was trimmed by 4 bases and J by 8 bases, leaving 18 bases between them. CDR3 length: 15 residues. Germline values: CDR1 SNHLY, CDR2 FYNNEI. This TCR came from an adult with COVID-19. The sequencing sample was made of memory CD4+ T cells from PBMCs, cultured in vitro. The chain combines TRBV2 with TRBJ2-1; D is unclear. This chain's CDR3 is CASSGLLLIGDEQFF. In nucleotides, the CDR3 is TGTGCCAGCAGTGGGCTCCTCCTGATCGGCGATGAGCAGTTCTTC.